A selection of T cell receptor beta chains follows, all from one sample in a study of T cells in Graves' hyperthyroidism and ophthalmopathy. TCRdb reanalysed the multiplex PCR reads using MiXCR and keeps one entry per CDR3 protein. This table has hundreds of thousands of distinct CDR3 sequences, just under 20% appearing once. The specimen was blood. All receptors derive from a man aged 40-55 years with Graves' ophthalmopathy. Both conserved end residues are part of each CDR3. A D gene is named only where the DNA matches it firmly. A row's size may be missing; if present it is once, few, many or a size class.

TRBV4-1	.	TRBJ1-1	few	TGCGCCAGCAGCCCCCGGCGGGGGCCCTACACTGAAGCTTTCTTT	CASSPRRGPYTEAFF
TRBV3-1	TRBD2	TRBJ2-5	.	TGTGCCAGCAGCCAAACTCCCCACTCGGGACTACTGTTGGCAGAGACCCAGTACTTC	CASSQTPHSGLLLAETQYF
TRBV5-1	.	TRBJ2-7	.	TGCGCCAGCAGCTCCCGGTCGTCAGGCTACGAGCAGTACTTC	CASSSRSSGYEQYF
TRBV5-1	.	TRBJ1-1	many	TGCGCCAGCAGCTCCAGTCTCATGAACACTGAAGCTTTCTTT	CASSSSLMNTEAFF
TRBV7-2	.	TRBJ1-2	few	TGTGCCAGCAGCTTAGCGACTAGTCGAGGCTACACCTTC	CASSLATSRGYTF
TRBV28	TRBD1	TRBJ2-2	.	TGTGCCGTCCGGGACAGTCTTGTCCCCGGGGAGCTGTTTTTT	CAVRDSLVPGELFF
TRBV10-3	.	TRBJ1-4	.	TGTGCCATCAGTGAGTCGTCGACTCCCCCGTGGGAAAAACTGTTTTTT	CAISESSTPPWEKLFF
TRBV6-1	.	TRBJ2-2	few	TGTGCCAGCGCAAGCCCGCCCGGACTTCTGTTTTTT	CASASPPGLLFF
TRBV28	.	TRBJ1-5	many	TGTGCCAGCAGGCCCGGCGGGGGATCTCAGCCCCAGCATTTT	CASRPGGGSQPQHF
TRBV7-8	.	TRBJ1-1	.	TGTGCCAGCAGCTTACCTAGGGGCCCTGGTGGGAACACTGAAGCTTTCTTT	CASSLPRGPGGNTEAFF
TRBV7-2	.	TRBJ2-7	many	TGTGCCAGCAGCTCCCCAGGCCGAAGCTCCTACGAGCAGTACTTC	CASSSPGRSSYEQYF
TRBV30	.	TRBJ2-3	many	TGTGCCTGGAGTGAGGAACCCACAGATACGCAGTATTTT	CAWSEEPTDTQYF
TRBV3-1	TRBD1	TRBJ1-6	many	TGTGCCAGCAGCCAAGCAGGGGGCTATAATTCACCCCTCCACTTT	CASSQAGGYNSPLHF
TRBV10-3	.	TRBJ2-3	few	TGTGCCATCAGCTCAGACCGAGCTAGCACAGATACGCAGTATTTT	CAISSDRASTDTQYF
TRBV6-1	TRBD2	TRBJ2-7	few	TGTGCCAGCAGTATACTAGCGGGACCCGTCGAGCAGTACTTC	CASSILAGPVEQYF
TRBV2	TRBD2	TRBJ2-2	many	TGTGCCAGCACCAGAGGGACTAGCGTTATCACCGGGGAGCTGTTTTTT	CASTRGTSVITGELFF
TRBV7-9	.	TRBJ1-1	many	TGTGCCAGCAGTAGCAGGAACACTGAAGCTTTCTTT	CASSSRNTEAFF
TRBV20-1	.	TRBJ2-4	.	TGCAGTGCTAGAGATCGGGACTTAGCCAAAAACATTCAGTACTTC	CSARDRDLAKNIQYF
TRBV7-9	.	TRBJ2-7	many	TGTGCCAGCAGCCGCGGTGAGGAGCAGTACTTC	CASSRGEEQYF
TRBV28	.	TRBJ2-7	many	TGTGCCAGCAGCCCGGACAAGGCTGCTAACTACGAGCAGTACTTC	CASSPDKAANYEQYF
TRBV28	.	TRBJ1-4	.	TGTGCCAGCAGCTCGCCGGGGGCAACTAATGAAAAACTGTTTTTT	CASSSPGATNEKLFF
TRBV15	TRBD1	TRBJ2-5	few	TGTGCCACCAGCAGAGTCGAGTTTGTTTTCGACAGGGTATCTCAAGAGACCCAGTACTTC	CATSRVEFVFDRVSQETQYF
TRBV15	TRBD2	TRBJ2-1	.	TGTGCCACCAGCAGAGATGCGGGAGGGGGGAGAAGCTCCTACAATGAGCAGTTCTTC	CATSRDAGGGRSSYNEQFF
TRBV29-1	TRBD2	TRBJ2-7	few	TGCAGCGGTCGGGGGGGGGGTAACGAGCAGTACTTC	CSGRGGGNEQYF
TRBV10-1	.	TRBJ1-1	few	TGCGCCAGCAGTGGGGGGGGAACCGCTGAAGCTTTCTTT	CASSGGGTAEAFF
TRBV18	.	TRBJ2-2	few	TGTGCCAGCTCACCACCTGTCAGGCCGAACACCGGGGAGCTGTTTTTT	CASSPPVRPNTGELFF
TRBV2	.	TRBJ2-3	many	TGTGCCAGCAGTGAGAGGGGGAGGGGAGATACGCAGTATTTT	CASSERGRGDTQYF
TRBV3-1	TRBD2	TRBJ2-5	many	TGTGCCAGCAGCCAAACCGGGACTAGCGTCCAAGAGACCCAGTACTTC	CASSQTGTSVQETQYF
TRBV30	.	TRBJ1-1	many	TGTGCCTGGTCCCGTACAGGGAGCACTGAAGCTTTCTTT	CAWSRTGSTEAFF
TRBV6-2/TRBV6-3	TRBD1	TRBJ2-2	.	TGTGCCAGCAATCCCGGGACAGGTGCCAGCGGGGAGCTGTTTTTT	CASNPGTGASGELFF
TRBV3-1	TRBD2	TRBJ2-7	few	TGTGCCAGCAGCCAGGTGGCGGGGGGTGCCTACGAGCAGTACTTC	CASSQVAGGAYEQYF
TRBV19	.	TRBJ1-2	few	TGTGCCAGTAATGAAGGGGTGGATTTTTATGGCTACACCTTC	CASNEGVDFYGYTF
TRBV3-1	.	TRBJ1-6	.	TGTGCCAGCAGCCTATCCAATTCACCCCTCCACTTT	CASSLSNSPLHF
TRBV20-1	TRBD2	TRBJ2-7	few	TGCAGTGCTAGGTCGCCTAGCGGGAGGTACGAGCAGTACTTC	CSARSPSGRYEQYF
TRBV11-2	.	TRBJ2-3	.	TGTGCCAGCAGCTTTGTAACCACAGATACGCAGTATTTT	CASSFVTTDTQYF
TRBV10-3	TRBD2	TRBJ2-5	.	TGTGCCACCCTTCCGACTAGCGGAGGACCGGAGACCCAGTACTTC	CATLPTSGGPETQYF
TRBV18	.	TRBJ1-5	many	TGTGCCAGCTCACGAGACGGATCTAGCAATCAGCCCCAGCATTTT	CASSRDGSSNQPQHF
TRBV28	.	TRBJ1-2	many	TGTGCTTTGGGGAAGTCCTATGGCTACACCTTC	CALGKSYGYTF
TRBV4-2	TRBD2	TRBJ2-3	.	TGTGCCAGCAGCCAAGATGGTACTAGCGGTTACACAGATACGCAGTATTTT	CASSQDGTSGYTDTQYF
TRBV20-1	.	TRBJ1-5	once	TGCAGTGCTAGCCCCCGCAGGAGCAATCAGCCCCAGCATTTT	CSASPRRSNQPQHF
TRBV6-5	TRBD2	TRBJ2-2	.	TGTGCCATCAATTGGGGGGGGTATGAGAACACCGGGGAGCTGTTTTTT	CAINWGGYENTGELFF
TRBV18	.	TRBJ1-4	few	TGTGCCAGCTCACCACCGAGCTCTTATGGACACACATATGAAAAACTGTTTTTT	CASSPPSSYGHTYEKLFF
TRBV5-1	TRBD2	TRBJ2-3	many	TGCGCCAGCAGCTTGGCCCCGGGACTAGAGGCAGATACGCAGTATTTT	CASSLAPGLEADTQYF
TRBV27	.	TRBJ2-4	.	TGTGCCAGCAGTTTAGCCCCGGCTGAAGCCAAAAACACTCAGTACTTC	CASSLAPAEAKNTQYF
TRBV12-3/TRBV12-4	TRBD2	TRBJ2-1	many	TGTGCCAGCTCGGCTAGCGGGAGAAATGAGCAGTTCTTC	CASSASGRNEQFF
TRBV13	TRBD1	TRBJ1-1	.	TGTGCCAGCAGCCTCAGGGGGAAGACTGAAGCTTTCTTT	CASSLRGKTEAFF
TRBV2	.	TRBJ1-3	many	TGTGCCAGCAGTGGTGGCTCTGGAAACACCATATATTTT	CASSGGSGNTIYF
TRBV2	TRBD1	TRBJ2-1	few	TGTGCCAGCAGTCTTCAGGGGGAAAGTAGGTTCTTC	CASSLQGESRFF
TRBV9	.	TRBJ2-7	few	TGTGCCAGCAGCGCAAGGGACGGCTACGAGCAGTACTTC	CASSARDGYEQYF
TRBV6-1	TRBD1	TRBJ2-1	few	TGTGCCAGCAGCGCAGGACAGGAACGTAAGCAGTTCTTC	CASSAGQERKQFF
TRBV6-1	TRBD2	TRBJ2-5	many	TGTGCCAGCAGGTCCGGGGGGGCGGGGCAAGAGACCCAGTACTTC	CASRSGGAGQETQYF
TRBV28	.	TRBJ2-5	many	TGTGCCAGCAGTTTTTGGACGGACCAAGAGACCCAGTACTTC	CASSFWTDQETQYF
TRBV7-2	TRBD1	TRBJ2-1	few	TGTGCCAGCAGCGGACGAGAAGGGACAGGATCCCTCTCCTACGAGCAGTTCTTC	CASSGREGTGSLSYEQFF
TRBV7-9	.	TRBJ2-3	few	TGTGCCAGCAGCTTAGTGGAGGATTCAGATACGCAGTATTTT	CASSLVEDSDTQYF
TRBV20-1	.	TRBJ2-1	many	TGCAGTGCTAGAGCCGCCACAAGGGGTTCTCACAATGAGCAGTTCTTC	CSARAATRGSHNEQFF